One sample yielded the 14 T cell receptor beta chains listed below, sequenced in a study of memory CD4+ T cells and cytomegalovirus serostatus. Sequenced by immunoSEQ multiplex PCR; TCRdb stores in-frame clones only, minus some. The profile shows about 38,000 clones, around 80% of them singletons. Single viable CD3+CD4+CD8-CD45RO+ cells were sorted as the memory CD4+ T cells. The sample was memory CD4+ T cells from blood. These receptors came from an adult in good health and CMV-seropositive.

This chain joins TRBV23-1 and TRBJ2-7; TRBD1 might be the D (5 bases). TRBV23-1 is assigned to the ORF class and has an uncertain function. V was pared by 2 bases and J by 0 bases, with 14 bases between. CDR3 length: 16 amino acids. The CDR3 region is CASSQDPDSVSYEQYF. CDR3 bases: TGCGCCAGCAGTCAAGACCCCGACAGCGTCTCCTACGAGCAGTACTTC.

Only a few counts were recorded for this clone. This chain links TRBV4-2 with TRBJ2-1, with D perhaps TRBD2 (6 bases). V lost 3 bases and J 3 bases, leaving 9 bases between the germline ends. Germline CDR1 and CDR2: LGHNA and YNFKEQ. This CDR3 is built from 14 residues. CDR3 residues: CASSQSGLYNEQFF. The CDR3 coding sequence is TGTGCCAGCAGCCAGTCGGGACTCTACAATGAGCAGTTCTTC.

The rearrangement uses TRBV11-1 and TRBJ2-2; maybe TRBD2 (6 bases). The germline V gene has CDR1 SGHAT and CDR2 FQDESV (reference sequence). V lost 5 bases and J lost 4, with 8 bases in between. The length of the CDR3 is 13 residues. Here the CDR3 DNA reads TGTGCCAGCAGCACGGGACTCACCGGGGAGCTGTTTTTT. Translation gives CASSTGLTGELFF.

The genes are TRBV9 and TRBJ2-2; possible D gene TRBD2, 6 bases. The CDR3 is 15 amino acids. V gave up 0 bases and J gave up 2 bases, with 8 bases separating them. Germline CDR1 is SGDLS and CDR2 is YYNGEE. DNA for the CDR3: TGTGCCAGCAGCGTAGCGGGAGCCAACACCGGGGAGCTGTTTTTT. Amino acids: CASSVAGANTGELFF.

CDR3 nucleotide sequence: TGTGCCAGCAGCTTAGATAAAGAGACCCAGTACTTC. Amino acids: CASSLDKETQYF. The chain has TRBV7-7 and TRBJ2-5; D remains ambiguous. The germline gives CDR1 SSHAT, CDR2 FNYEAQ (reference sequence). There are 12 residues in the CDR3. Trimming stripped 1 base from V and 3 bases from J, with 3 bases between.

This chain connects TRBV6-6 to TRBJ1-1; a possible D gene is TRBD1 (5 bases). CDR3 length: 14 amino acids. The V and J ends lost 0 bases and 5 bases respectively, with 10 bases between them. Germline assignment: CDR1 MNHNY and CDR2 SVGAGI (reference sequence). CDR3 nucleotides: TGTGCCAGCAGTTACTCGCGGGGGGAGACTGAAGCTTTCTTT. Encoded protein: CASSYSRGETEAFF.

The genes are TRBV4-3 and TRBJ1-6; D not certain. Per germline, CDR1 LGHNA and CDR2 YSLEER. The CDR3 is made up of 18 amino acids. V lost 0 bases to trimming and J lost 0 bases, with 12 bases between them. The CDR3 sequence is CASSQDYRTSSYNSPLHF. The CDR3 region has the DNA TGCGCCAGCAGCCAAGATTACAGAACGAGCTCCTATAATTCACCCCTCCACTTT.

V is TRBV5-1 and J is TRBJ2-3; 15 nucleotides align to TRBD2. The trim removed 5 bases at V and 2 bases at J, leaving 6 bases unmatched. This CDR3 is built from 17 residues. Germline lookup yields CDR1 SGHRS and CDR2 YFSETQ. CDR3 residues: CASSLGTSGGPTDTQYF. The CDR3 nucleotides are TGCGCCAGCAGTCTCGGGACTAGCGGGGGGCCCACAGATACGCAGTATTTT.

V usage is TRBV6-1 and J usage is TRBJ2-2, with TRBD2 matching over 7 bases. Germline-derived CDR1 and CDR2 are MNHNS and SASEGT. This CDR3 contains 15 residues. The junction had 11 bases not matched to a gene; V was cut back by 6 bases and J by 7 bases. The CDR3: CASRTLGGEIGELFF. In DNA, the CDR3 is TGTGCCAGCAGGACCCTTGGGGGGGAGATCGGGGAGCTGTTTTTT.

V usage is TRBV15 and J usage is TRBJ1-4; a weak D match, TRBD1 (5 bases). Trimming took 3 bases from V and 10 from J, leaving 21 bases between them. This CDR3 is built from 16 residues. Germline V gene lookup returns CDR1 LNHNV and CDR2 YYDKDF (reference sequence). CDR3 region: CATSSGDGQVVGKLFF. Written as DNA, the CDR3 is TGTGCCACCAGCAGCGGGGACGGACAAGTCGTGGGAAAACTGTTTTTT.

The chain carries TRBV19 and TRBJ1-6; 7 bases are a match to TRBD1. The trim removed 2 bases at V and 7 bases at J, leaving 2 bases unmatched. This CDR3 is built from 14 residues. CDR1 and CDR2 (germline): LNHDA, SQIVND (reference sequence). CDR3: CASSIRGRNSPLHF. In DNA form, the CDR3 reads TGTGCCAGTAGTATAAGGGGGCGGAATTCACCCCTCCACTTT.

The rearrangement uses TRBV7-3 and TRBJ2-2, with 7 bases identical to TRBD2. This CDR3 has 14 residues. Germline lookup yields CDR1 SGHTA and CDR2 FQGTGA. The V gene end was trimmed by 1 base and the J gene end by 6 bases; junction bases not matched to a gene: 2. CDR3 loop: CASSLSGGAGELFF. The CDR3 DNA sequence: TGTGCCAGCAGCTTAAGTGGGGGGGCCGGGGAGCTGTTTTTT. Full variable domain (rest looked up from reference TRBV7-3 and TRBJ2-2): GAGVSQTPSNKVTEKGKYVELRCDPISGHTALYWYRQSLGQGPEFLIYFQGTGAADDSGLPNDRFFAVRPEGSVSTLKIQRTERGDSAVYLCASSLSGGAGELFFGEGSRLTVL.

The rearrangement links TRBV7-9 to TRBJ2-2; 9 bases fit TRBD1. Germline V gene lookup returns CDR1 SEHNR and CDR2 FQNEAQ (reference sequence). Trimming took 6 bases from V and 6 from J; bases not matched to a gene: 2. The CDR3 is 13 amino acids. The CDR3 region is CASSRTGAGELFF. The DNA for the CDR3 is TGTGCCAGCAGTCGGACAGGGGCCGGGGAGCTGTTTTTT.

The CDR3 DNA sequence: TGTGCCAGCAGCCCAGGCGGGGCTGGAAACACCATATATTTT. Translated, it gives CASSPGGAGNTIYF. The chain combines TRBV7-9 with TRBJ1-3, with D hard to call. Trimming pared 5 bases from V and 2 bases from J, leaving 10 bases between. There are 14 residues in the CDR3. The germline gives CDR1 SEHNR, CDR2 FQNEAQ (reference sequence).